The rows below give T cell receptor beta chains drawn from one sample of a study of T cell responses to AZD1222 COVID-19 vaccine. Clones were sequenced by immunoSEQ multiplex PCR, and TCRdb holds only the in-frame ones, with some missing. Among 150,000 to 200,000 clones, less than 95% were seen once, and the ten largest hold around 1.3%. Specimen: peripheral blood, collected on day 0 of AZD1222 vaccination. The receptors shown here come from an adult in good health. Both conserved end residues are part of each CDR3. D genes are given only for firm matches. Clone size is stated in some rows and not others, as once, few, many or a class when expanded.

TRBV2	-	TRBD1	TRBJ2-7	TGTGCCATTCCCGGGACAGGGCCTTACGAGCAGTACTTC	CAIPGTGPYEQYF
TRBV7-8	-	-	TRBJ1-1	TGTGCCAGCAGCCCAGAGACAGGCCCCCTGGCTTTCTTT	CASSPETGPLAFF
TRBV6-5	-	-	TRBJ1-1	TGTGCCAGCAGTTCCGGACTCTGGAACACTGAAGCTTTCTTT	CASSSGLWNTEAFF
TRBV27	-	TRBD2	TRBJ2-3	TGTGCCAGCAGTTCGACTAGCGGGGGAGCTGCTAGCACAGATACGCAGTATTTT	CASSSTSGGAASTDTQYF
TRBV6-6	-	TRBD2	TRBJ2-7	TGTGCCAGCAGTCCGGGACTAGCGACGACCCACGAGCAGTACTTC	CASSPGLATTHEQYF
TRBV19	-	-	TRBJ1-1	TGTGCCAGTTCTCGTACGGGGAACACTGAAGCTTTCTTT	CASSRTGNTEAFF
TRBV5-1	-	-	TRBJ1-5	TGCGCCAGCAGCCCGGGTCCTAATAGCAATCAGCCCCAGCATTTT	CASSPGPNSNQPQHF
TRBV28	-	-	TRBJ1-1	TGTGCCAGCAGGGATATGGAGGGTTCATCCACTGAAGCTTTCTTT	CASRDMEGSSTEAFF
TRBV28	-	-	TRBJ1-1	TGTGCCAGCAGTTTTTTTGAGTTTGAAGCTTTCTTT	CASSFFEFEAFF
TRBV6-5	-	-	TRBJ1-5	TGTGCCAGCCACGAGTATTCGGGTAGCAATCAGCCCCAGCATTTT	CASHEYSGSNQPQHF
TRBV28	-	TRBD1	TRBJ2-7	TGTGCCAGCACGCCTTTAAGGCCGACAGGGGTCACCTACGAGCAGTACTTC	CASTPLRPTGVTYEQYF
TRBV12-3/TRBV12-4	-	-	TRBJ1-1	TGTGCCAGCAGTCGAATGAACACTGAAGCTTTCTTT	CASSRMNTEAFF
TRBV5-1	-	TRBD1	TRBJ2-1	TGCGCCAGCAGCTTATCAGGGGGCGGCTACAATGAGCAGTTCTTC	CASSLSGGGYNEQFF
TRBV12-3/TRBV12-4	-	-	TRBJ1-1	TGTGCCAGCAGCAGGGCCTTTAACACTGAAGCTTTCTTT	CASSRAFNTEAFF
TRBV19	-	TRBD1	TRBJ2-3	TGTGCCAGTAGTCTGTGGACAGGGGGGGATACGCAGTATTTT	CASSLWTGGDTQYF
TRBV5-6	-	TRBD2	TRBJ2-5	TGTGCCAGCCACTCTGTAGGTTCAGGATTAGCGGGATTACAAGAGACCCAGTACTTC	CASHSVGSGLAGLQETQYF
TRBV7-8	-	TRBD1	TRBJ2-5	TGTGCCAGCAGCTTCGTCCGGGACAGCCAAGAGACCCAGTACTTC	CASSFVRDSQETQYF
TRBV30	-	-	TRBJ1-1	TGTGCCTGGGCGCGGGAGGCCACTGAAGCTTTCTTT	CAWAREATEAFF
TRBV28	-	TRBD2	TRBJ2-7	TGTGCCAGCAGAAGCGGGACTAGCTTGGACGAGCAGTACTTC	CASRSGTSLDEQYF
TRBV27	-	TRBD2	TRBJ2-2	TGTGCCAGCAGTTTCCTGGGACTAGCGGGAGGGCCTAACACCGGGGAGCTGTTTTTT	CASSFLGLAGGPNTGELFF
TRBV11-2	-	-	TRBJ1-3	TGTGCCAGCAGCTTAGCTCCAGCCTCTGGAAACACCATATATTTT	CASSLAPASGNTIYF
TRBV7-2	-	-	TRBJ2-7	TGTGCCAGCAGCTTAGGACGGGCCTACGAGCAGTACTTC	CASSLGRAYEQYF
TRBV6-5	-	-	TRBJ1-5	TGTGCCAGCAGTTACGCGGTCACAGGACCCCAGCATTTT	CASSYAVTGPQHF
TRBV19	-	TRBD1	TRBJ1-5	TGTGCCAGTAGTATATTAACGACAGGGGCTCAGCCCCAGCATTTT	CASSILTTGAQPQHF
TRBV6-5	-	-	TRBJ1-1	TGTGCCAGCAGTTACGGACATCTGAACACTGAAGCTTTCTTT	CASSYGHLNTEAFF
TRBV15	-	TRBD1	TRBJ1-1	TGTGCCACCAGCATTGGTCAGGGGGGGACTGAAGCTTTCTTT	CATSIGQGGTEAFF
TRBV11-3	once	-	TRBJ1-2	TGTGCCAGCAGCAATAAGAGGGGGGCGCAGGGATGTAATAGCTACACCTTC	CASSNKRGAQGCNSYTF